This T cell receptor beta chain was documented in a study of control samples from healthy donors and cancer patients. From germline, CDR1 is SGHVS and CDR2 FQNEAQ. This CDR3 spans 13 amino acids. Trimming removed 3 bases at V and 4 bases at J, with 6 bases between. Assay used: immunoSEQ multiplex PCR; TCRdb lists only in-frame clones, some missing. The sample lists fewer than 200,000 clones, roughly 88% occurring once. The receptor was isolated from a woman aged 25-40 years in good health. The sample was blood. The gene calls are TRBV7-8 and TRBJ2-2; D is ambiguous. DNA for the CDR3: TGTGCCAGCAGCTTCACACCCACCGGGGAGCTGTTTTTT. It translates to CASSFTPTGELFF.